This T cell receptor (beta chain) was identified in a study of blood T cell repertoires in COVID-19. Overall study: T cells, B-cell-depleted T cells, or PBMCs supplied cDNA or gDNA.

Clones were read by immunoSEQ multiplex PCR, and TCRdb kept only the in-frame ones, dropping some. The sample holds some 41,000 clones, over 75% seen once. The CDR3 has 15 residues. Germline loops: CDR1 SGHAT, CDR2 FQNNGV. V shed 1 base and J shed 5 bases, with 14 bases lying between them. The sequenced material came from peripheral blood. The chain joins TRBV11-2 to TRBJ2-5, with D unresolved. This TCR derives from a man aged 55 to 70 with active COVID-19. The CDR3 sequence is CASSLGVRKAETQYF. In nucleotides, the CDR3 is TGTGCCAGCAGCTTAGGGGTGAGGAAGGCCGAGACCCAGTACTTC.